This entry lists 23 T cell receptor beta chains sequenced from one sample in a study of T-cell memory formation after mild COVID-19. One entry per CDR3 protein, called by TCRdb with MiXCR from the 5' RACE reads. The sample lists 350,000 to 500,000 distinct CDR3 sequences, 23% occurring once. Sequencing was done on a sample of PBMCs or a T cell subset sorted from them (not recorded which). The receptors stem from an adult woman who had mild COVID-19 (a few samples of this study predate the infection). Cell type and time point are not known.

This chain joins TRBV29-1 and TRBJ1-5, with D possibly being TRBD1 (6 bases). The CDR3 runs to 13 residues. Germline-derived CDR1 and CDR2 are SQVTM and ANQGSEA. Trimming stripped 3 bases from V and 2 bases from J, with 8 bases between. The CDR3 sequence: CSVESGGNQPQHF. CDR3 sequence (DNA): TGCAGCGTTGAGTCAGGGGGCAATCAGCCCCAGCATTTT.

This clonotype came up a few times. This sequence joins TRBV5-5 and TRBJ2-1, with TRBD1 matching over 8 bases. V trimming: 1 base; J trimming: 3 bases; junction bases outside the gene matches: 0. The CDR3 length is 14 residues. The germline gives CDR1 SGHKS, CDR2 YYEKEE (reference sequence). This chain's CDR3 is CASSLTGGYNEQFF. In nucleotides, the CDR3 is TGTGCCAGCAGCTTGACAGGGGGCTACAATGAGCAGTTCTTC. Variable domain in full (rest from reference TRBV5-5 and TRBJ2-1): DAGVTQSPTHLIKTRGQQVTLRCSPISGHKSVSWYQQVLGQGPQFIFQYYEKEERGRGNFPDRFSARQFPNYSSELNVNALLLGDSALYLCASSLTGGYNEQFFGPGTRLTVL.

The chain joins TRBV29-1 to TRBJ2-7, with D uncertain. Germline V gene data show CDR1 as SQVTM and CDR2 as ANQGSEA. The CDR3 runs to 13 residues. Trimming cost V 0 bases and J 4 bases, with 10 bases left between them. DNA for the CDR3: TGCAGCGTTGAAGACCGGTTTAGTTACGAGCAGTACTTC. Translated: CSVEDRFSYEQYF.

The chain links TRBV2 to TRBJ2-7; D possibly corresponds to TRBD2 (6 bases). The CDR3 is 15 amino acids. The germline V gene has CDR1 SNHLY and CDR2 FYNNEI. Trimming took 7 bases from V and 2 from J, leaving 18 bases between them. This CDR3 is CASIPGSGEAYEQYF. In DNA, the CDR3 is TGTGCCAGCATCCCGGGGTCGGGGGAAGCCTACGAGCAGTACTTC. The entire variable domain, with the rest obtained from reference TRBV2 and TRBJ2-7, is as follows: EPEVTQTPSHQVTQMGQEVILRCVPISNHLYFYWYRQILGQKVEFLVSFYNNEISEKSEIFDDQFSVERPDGSNFTLKIRSTKLEDSAMYFCASIPGSGEAYEQYFGPGTRLTVT.

This clonotype was counted only a few times. J is TRBJ2-2 and V is TRBV12-3 or TRBV12-4; 7 bases are a match to TRBD1. The CDR3 consists of 17 residues. The ends lost 6 bases at V and 6 bases at J; junction bases unmatched: 16. The CDR3 DNA sequence: TGTGCCAGCAGCCGAGTGACGACAGGGATGACGGCCGGGGAGCTGTTTTTT. This encodes CASSRVTTGMTAGELFF.

This clonotype was observed a few times. The J gene is TRBJ2-6, the V gene TRBV5-1; D unclear. Germline lookup yields CDR1 SGHRS and CDR2 YFSETQ. The CDR3 runs 15 residues. The V and J ends lost 1 base and 0 bases respectively, with 5 bases between them. The CDR3 nucleotides are TGCGCCAGCAGCTTGAAAAGCTCTGGGGCCAACGTCCTGACTTTC. Protein: CASSLKSSGANVLTF. Looking up the rest from reference TRBV5-1 and TRBJ2-6 gives the full variable domain: KAGVTQTPRYLIKTRGQQVTLSCSPISGHRSVSWYQQTPGQGLQFLFEYFSETQRNKGNFPGRFSGRQFSNSRSEMNVSTLELGDSALYLCASSLKSSGANVLTFGAGSRLTVL.

The V call is TRBV6-6, the J call TRBJ2-1, with D tentatively TRBD2 (6 bases). This CDR3 contains 14 residues. V lost 4 bases and J 8 bases, leaving 15 bases between the germline ends. CDR1 and CDR2 (germline): MNHNY, SVGAGI (reference sequence). The DNA of the CDR3 is TGTGCCAGCAGTTCCCGACTAGTGGTCGATGAGCAGTTCTTC. Translation: CASSSRLVVDEQFF.

This chain links TRBV19 with TRBJ2-1; weak D call: TRBD2 (5 bases). In germline, CDR1 is LNHDA, CDR2 SQIVND (reference sequence). Trimming cost V 5 bases and J 6 bases, with 14 bases left between them. The CDR3 extends over 14 amino acids. For the CDR3, the DNA is TGTGCCAGTAGTCCAAGCCGGACTTTCAATGAGCAGTTCTTC. Translated, it gives CASSPSRTFNEQFF.

The V and J genes are TRBV5-1 and TRBJ1-2, with 9 bases that match TRBD1. V lost 6 bases to trimming and J lost 5 bases; unmatched junction nucleotides: 5. Germline V CDR1 and CDR2: SGHRS, YFSETQ. This CDR3 contains 13 residues. For the CDR3, the DNA is TGCGCCAGCACTCGGACAGGGGAATATGGCTACACCTTC. Its protein product is CASTRTGEYGYTF.

The chain combines TRBV20-1 with TRBJ2-3; the D gene is possibly TRBD2 (5 bases). The CDR3 is made up of 14 amino acids. Germline V gives CDR1 DFQATT, CDR2 SNEGSKA (reference sequence). V lost 2 bases and J lost 3, with 12 bases in between. The CDR3, as DNA: TGCAGTGCTAGACTGAGCGGAGAAACAGATACGCAGTATTTT. Encoded protein: CSARLSGETDTQYF.

This rearrangement joins TRBV24-1 to TRBJ2-2; 9 bases fit TRBD2. Trimming took 3 bases from V and 0 from J; bases not matched to a gene: 7. This CDR3 is 18 amino acids long. Germline V gene data show CDR1 as KGHDR and CDR2 as SFDVKD. This chain's CDR3 is CATSDPAGGTANTGELFF. The CDR3 DNA sequence: TGTGCCACCAGTGATCCGGCGGGGGGGACCGCGAACACCGGGGAGCTGTTTTTT.

This clonotype turned up a few times. V is TRBV20-1 and J is TRBJ2-5; 14 bases are a match to TRBD2. The V and J ends lost 6 bases and 4 bases, in that order; junction bases with no gene match: 10. This CDR3 comprises 16 residues. Germline CDR1 and CDR2: DFQATT and SNEGSKA (reference sequence). CDR3 sequence reads: CSATGTSGRQAETQYF. As DNA, the CDR3 is TGCAGTGCCACCGGGACTAGCGGGAGACAAGCAGAGACCCAGTACTTC.

The J gene is TRBJ2-3, the V gene TRBV12-3 or TRBV12-4; unclear D gene. Trimming cost V 3 bases and J 2 bases, with 12 bases left between them. The CDR3 loop spans 15 amino acids. In nucleotides, the CDR3 is TGTGCCAGCAGTTTGGGCAGTTTCATCACAGATACGCAGTATTTT. Protein product: CASSLGSFITDTQYF.

V is TRBV11-2 and J is TRBJ2-2; 7 nucleotides agree with TRBD2. V trimming: 3 bases; J trimming: 6 bases; junction bases outside the gene matches: 7. Germline loops: CDR1 SGHAT, CDR2 FQNNGV. The CDR3 runs to 15 residues. CDR3 in DNA: TGTGCCAGCAGCTTCGGCGGGGGTTGGGCCGGGGAGCTGTTTTTT. Encoded protein: CASSFGGGWAGELFF.

V is TRBV12-3 or TRBV12-4 and J is TRBJ1-5; 7 bases fit TRBD1. V dropped 4 bases and J dropped 5; count of bases not matched to a gene: 5. The CDR3 is made up of 14 amino acids. In DNA, the CDR3 is TGTGCCAGCAGTTCGACAGGGACTTATCAGCCCCAGCATTTT. It specifies CASSSTGTYQPQHF.

The chain uses TRBV2 and TRBJ2-5; no firm D call. The CDR3 loop spans 12 amino acids. The V end lost 2 bases, the J end lost 5 bases, and 6 bases lay between the germline ends. Germline values: CDR1 SNHLY, CDR2 FYNNEI. CDR3 sequence: CASSELGETQYF. In DNA form, the CDR3 reads TGTGCCAGCAGTGAATTGGGGGAGACCCAGTACTTC.

This clonotype was seen a handful of times. This chain links TRBV4-2 with TRBJ1-2, with 9 bases identical to TRBD1. The CDR3 totals 15 residues. V dropped 0 bases and J dropped 4; count of bases not matched to a gene: 3. CDR1 and CDR2 (germline): LGHNA, YNFKEQ. For the CDR3, the DNA is TGTGCCAGCAGCCAAGAGACAGGGGGTAGCTATGGCTACACCTTC. Amino acids: CASSQETGGSYGYTF.

V and J are TRBV3-1 and TRBJ2-5; D unclear. This CDR3 region has 12 residues. Between the trimmed V and J ends, which lost 3 bases and 3 bases, there was a span of 5 bases. Germline loops: CDR1 LGHDT, CDR2 YNNKEL (reference sequence). As DNA, the CDR3 is TGTGCCAGCAGCCAGGCGGAAGAGACCCAGTACTTC. Translation: CASSQAEETQYF.

Remarks on this clonotype: The junction departs from the called germline gene at one end, perhaps through a read error. The V and J genes are TRBV13 and TRBJ1-1; possible D gene TRBD1, 5 bases. In germline, CDR1 is PRHDT, CDR2 FYEKMQ (reference sequence). This CDR3 region has 12 residues. This CDR3 is CASSLEDTESFF. The CDR3 DNA reads TGTGCCAGCAGCTTAGAGGACACTGAATCTTTCTTT. Full variable domain (missing parts from reference TRBV13 and TRBJ1-1): AAGVIQSPRHLIKEKRETATLKCYPIPRHDTVYWYQQGPGQDPQFLISFYEKMQSDKGSIPDRFSAQQFSDYHSELNMSSLELGDSALYFCASSLEDTESFFGQGTRLTVV.

The V and J genes are TRBV6-8 and TRBJ1-2, with 9 bases identical to TRBD1. The V gene's germline CDR1 is MNHGY and CDR2 SAAAGT. The CDR3 contains 12 residues. With V trimmed by 10 bases and J by 8 bases, 8 bases remained unmatched. DNA of the CDR3: TGTGCCACCCCCGGACAGGGGAACGGCTACACCTTC. It is translated as CATPGQGNGYTF.

This clonotype was observed a single time. J is TRBJ2-2 and V is TRBV12-3 or TRBV12-4, with D hard to call. This CDR3 has 12 amino acids. Trimming took off 7 bases at V and 4 bases at J, with 7 bases between the two ends. Here the CDR3 reads CASTKGTGELFF. The DNA for the CDR3 is TGTGCCAGCACCAAAGGCACCGGGGAGCTGTTTTTT.

The V gene is TRBV7-3, the J gene TRBJ1-5; perhaps TRBD1 as D (5 bases). CDR3 size: 14 residues. Trimming removed 5 bases at V and 7 bases at J, with 15 bases between. Germline values: CDR1 SGHTA, CDR2 FQGTGA. CDR3 in DNA: TGTGCCAGCAGCCCTAGGGGCCTGGACCAGCCCCAGCATTTT. Translated: CASSPRGLDQPQHF.

The CDR3, as DNA: TGTGCCAGCAGGGGAGGCCAAACGACGAACACCGGGGAGCTGTTTTTT. Its protein is CASRGGQTTNTGELFF. V is TRBV2 and J is TRBJ2-2, with a possible D match to TRBD2 (6 bases). Trimming left V 6 bases short and J 0 bases short, with 14 bases between. This CDR3 region has 16 residues. The germline V gene has CDR1 SNHLY and CDR2 FYNNEI.